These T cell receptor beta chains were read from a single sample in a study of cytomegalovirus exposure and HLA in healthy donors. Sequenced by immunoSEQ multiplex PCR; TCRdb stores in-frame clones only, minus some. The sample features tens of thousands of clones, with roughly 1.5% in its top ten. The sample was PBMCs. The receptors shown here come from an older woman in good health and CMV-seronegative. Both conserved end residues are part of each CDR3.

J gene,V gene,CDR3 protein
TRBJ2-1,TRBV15,CATSRRDSSYNEQFF
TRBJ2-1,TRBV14,CASSQRLWDIAGVTYNEQFF
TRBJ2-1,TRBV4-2,CASSQLAGGGYNEQFF
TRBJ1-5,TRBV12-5,CASGLLREKGQPQHF
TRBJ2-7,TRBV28,CATYGTGAYEQYF
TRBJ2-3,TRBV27,CASSWTGFDTQYF
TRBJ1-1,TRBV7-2,CASSLARGAPEAFF
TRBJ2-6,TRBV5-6,CASSLTSGSFSWANVLTF
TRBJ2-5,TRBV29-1,CSAGDYRETQYF
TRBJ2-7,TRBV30,CAWCKPRDYQPYEQYF
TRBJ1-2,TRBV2,CASSGQVNYGYTF
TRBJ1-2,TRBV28,CASSFQAANYGYTF
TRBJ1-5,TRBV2,CASSDRGLQPQHF
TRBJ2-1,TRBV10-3,CAISRALVGDRENNEQFF
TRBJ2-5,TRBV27,CASSYSGRETQYF
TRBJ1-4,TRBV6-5,CASSPTATNEKLFF